The present T cell receptor (beta chain) was sequenced within a study of blood T cell repertoires in COVID-19 (dated by TCRdb to the early 2020s). With regard to the full study: The collaborator samples originated in the United States, Italy and Spain and spanned the acute and convalescent phases of COVID-19. The prospective study material was composed of cDNA or gDNA derived from T cells, B-cell-depleted T cells, or PBMCs. Deeply sampled blood TCRbeta repertoires from subjects exposed to, actively infected with, or recovered from COVID-19 were included in the dataset. The repertoires were made available in a free public database intended to serve as a resource for research on the immune response to SARS-CoV-2. The samples were drawn from two sources: the first 160 participants of the ongoing ImmuneRACE study, and 1,000 to 1,500 subjects contributed by 6 global collaborators. Sample metadata almost always included a de-identified subject ID, COVID-19 status, age in years and sex. Where HLA class I and class II types were available, the types were taken from metadata supplied by the sample provider, not from assay-based typing. What the study reported, not specific to this receptor: The amount of clinical and demographic metadata varied by source and participant and was provided uncurated.

TCRbeta CDR3 regions were amplified from genomic DNA by means of the immunoSEQ Assay, a bias-controlled multiplex PCR. The study's processing was this. The number of nucleated cells in each sample was estimated by amplification of reference gene primers within the assay. Sequence reads were collapsed and filtered to measure the absolute abundance of every unique TCRbeta CDR3 rearrangement. For each sample, productive Simpson clonality was calculated as the square root of Simpson's diversity index over productive rearrangements. In TCRdb, the immuneACCESS table is reduced to in-frame sequences with V and J assigned. These tables do not hold every clone; where another copy was compared, an unresolved V gene accounts for under half, and the others remain unexplained. From that table come the V and J calls and clone size; the DNA was used to work out D and trimming. The sample table holds tens of thousands of clones, of which roughly 87% were seen once. Of the sample, 6.7% falls within the top ten clones.

With regard to this clone: The specificity of this receptor is unknown. One base away there is no much larger clone; base qualities are not given.

In Seattle, one collaborating source enrolled patients while the infection was active and tracked those patients longitudinally over the course of disease. The collaborating institutions used their own protocols to collect whole blood in K2EDTA tubes. For TCRbeta analysis, collaborator samples were shipped as frozen whole blood, as isolated PBMCs, or as DNA extracted from either sample type. The sequence was collected from a man aged 18 to 30 with COVID-19, enrolled during active disease. Source material: peripheral blood.

The DNA reads as follows: TGTGCCAGCAGCCAAGATTGGCAGGGTTACAATGAGCAGTTCTTC. It translates as CASSQDWQGYNEQFF. Recombination connected TRBV14 to TRBJ2-1; possibly the D gene is TRBD1, per 5 matching bases. The trim is 0 bases for V and 4 bases for J, with a gap of 10 bases between the germline ends. The CDR3 starts with the cysteine, ends with the phenylalanine, and has 15 residues. Just CDR3 DNA is preserved here, 45 bases in frame from base 1. According to the germline V gene, CDR1 reads SGHDN and CDR2 reads FVKESK.